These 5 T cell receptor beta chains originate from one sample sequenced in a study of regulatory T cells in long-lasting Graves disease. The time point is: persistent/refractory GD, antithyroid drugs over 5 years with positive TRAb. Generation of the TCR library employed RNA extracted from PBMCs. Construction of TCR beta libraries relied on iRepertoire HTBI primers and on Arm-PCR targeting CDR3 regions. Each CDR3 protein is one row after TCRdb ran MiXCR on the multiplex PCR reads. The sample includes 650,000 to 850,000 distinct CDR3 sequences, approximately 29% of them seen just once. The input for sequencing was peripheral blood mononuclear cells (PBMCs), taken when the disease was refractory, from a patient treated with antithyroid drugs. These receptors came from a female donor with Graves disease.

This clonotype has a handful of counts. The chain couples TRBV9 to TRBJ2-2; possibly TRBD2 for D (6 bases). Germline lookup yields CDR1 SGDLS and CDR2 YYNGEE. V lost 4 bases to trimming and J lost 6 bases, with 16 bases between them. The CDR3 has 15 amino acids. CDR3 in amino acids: CASSLGTLGSGELFF. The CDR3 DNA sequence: TGTGCCAGCAGCCTCGGGACTCTTGGCTCCGGGGAGCTGTTTTTT.

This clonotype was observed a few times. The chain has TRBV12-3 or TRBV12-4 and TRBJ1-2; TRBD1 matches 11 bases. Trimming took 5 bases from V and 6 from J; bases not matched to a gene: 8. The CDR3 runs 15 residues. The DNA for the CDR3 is TGTGCCAGCAGTCCCGGGACAGGGGGGGAGAATGGCTACACCTTC. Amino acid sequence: CASSPGTGGENGYTF.

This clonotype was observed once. CDR3 in DNA: TGTGCCAGTGGACAGGTAATGAACACTGAAGCTTTCTTT. Translation gives CASGQVMNTEAFF. The chain joins TRBV19 to TRBJ1-1, with 7 nucleotides matching TRBD1. The CDR3 covers 13 residues. Germline V lookup: CDR1 LNHDA, CDR2 SQIVND (reference sequence). V lost 8 bases to trimming and J lost 0 bases; unmatched junction nucleotides: 3. Combining the CDR3 with reference TRBV19 and TRBJ1-1 gives the whole variable domain DGGITQSPKYLFRKEGQNVTLSCEQNLNHDAMYWYRQDPGQGLRLIYYSQIVNDFQKGDIAEGYSVSREKKESFPLTVTSAQKNPTAFYLCASGQVMNTEAFFGQGTRLTVV.

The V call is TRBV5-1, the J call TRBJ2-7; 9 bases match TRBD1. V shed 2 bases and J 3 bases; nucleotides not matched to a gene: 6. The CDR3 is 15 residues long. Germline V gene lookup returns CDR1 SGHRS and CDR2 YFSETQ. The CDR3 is CASSLRWDRDYEQYF. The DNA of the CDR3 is TGCGCCAGCAGCTTACGTTGGGACAGGGACTACGAGCAGTACTTC.

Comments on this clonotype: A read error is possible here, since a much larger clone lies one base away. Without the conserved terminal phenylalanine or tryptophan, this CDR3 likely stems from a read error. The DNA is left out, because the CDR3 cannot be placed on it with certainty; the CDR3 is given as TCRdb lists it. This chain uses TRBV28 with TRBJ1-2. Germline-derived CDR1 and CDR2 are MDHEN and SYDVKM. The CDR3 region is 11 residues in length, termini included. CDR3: CASSLGGRLFS.